Listed here is a single T cell receptor beta chain. Its antigen is not known. The data were taken from a study of cytomegalovirus exposure and HLA in healthy donors. The overall study: Earlier results showed 90 million to 120 million unique TCR beta sequences derived from approximately 170 million T cells. Notes on the study in general: Cytomegalovirus association was assigned to about 150 TCR beta chains. Most of the TCR beta V segments (in an earlier analysis) were productive either about 87% or about 30% of the time.

The germline V gene encodes CDR1 MNHEY and CDR2 SMNVEV (reference sequence). The CDR3 sequence is 15 residues long. V lost 3 bases, J lost 2 bases, and 11 bases lay in between. The primer mix had 60 Vbeta and 13 Jbeta primers. Sequencing was performed with immunoSEQ multiplex PCR; in TCRdb, only in-frame clones are kept and a portion is missing. The sample includes some 75,000 clones. Every donor was a healthy person donating bone marrow. This sequence originates from a boy younger than 18 in good health and CMV-seronegative. The chain is built from TRBV27 and TRBJ1-5; D may be TRBD1 (5 bases). Material: PBMCs. CDR3 sequence: CASSFGGEGNQPQHF. The CDR3 coding sequence is TGTGCCAGCAGTTTCGGGGGGGAGGGCAATCAGCCCCAGCATTTT.